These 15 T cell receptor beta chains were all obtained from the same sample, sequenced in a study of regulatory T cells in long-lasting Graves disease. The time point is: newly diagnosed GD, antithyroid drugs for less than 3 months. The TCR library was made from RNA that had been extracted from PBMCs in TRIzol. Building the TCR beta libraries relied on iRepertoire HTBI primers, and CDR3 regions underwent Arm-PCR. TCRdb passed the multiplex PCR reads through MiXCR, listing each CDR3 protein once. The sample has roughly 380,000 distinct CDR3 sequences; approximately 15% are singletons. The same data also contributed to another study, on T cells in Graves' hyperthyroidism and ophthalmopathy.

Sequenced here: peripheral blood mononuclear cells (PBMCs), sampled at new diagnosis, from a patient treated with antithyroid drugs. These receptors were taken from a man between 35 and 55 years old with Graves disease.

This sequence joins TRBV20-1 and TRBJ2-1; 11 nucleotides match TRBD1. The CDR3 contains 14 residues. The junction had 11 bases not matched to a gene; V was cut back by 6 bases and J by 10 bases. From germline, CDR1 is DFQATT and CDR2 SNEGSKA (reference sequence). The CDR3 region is CSASRDRGFDEQFF. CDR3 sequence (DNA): TGCAGTGCATCGAGGGACAGGGGGTTCGACGAGCAGTTCTTC.

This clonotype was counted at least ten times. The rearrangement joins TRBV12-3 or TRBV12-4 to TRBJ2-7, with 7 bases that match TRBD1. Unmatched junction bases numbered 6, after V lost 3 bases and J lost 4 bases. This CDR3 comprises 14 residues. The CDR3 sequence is CASSFGDRDYEQYF. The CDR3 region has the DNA TGTGCCAGCAGTTTCGGAGACAGGGATTACGAGCAGTACTTC.

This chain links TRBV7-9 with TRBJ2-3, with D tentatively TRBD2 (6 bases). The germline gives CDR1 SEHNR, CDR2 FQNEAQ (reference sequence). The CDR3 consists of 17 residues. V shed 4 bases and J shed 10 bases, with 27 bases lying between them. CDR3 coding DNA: TGTGCCAGCAGCTCCCGACGCGGCGGGGATCCGGTCGGTGCGCAGTATTTT. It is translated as CASSSRRGGDPVGAQYF.

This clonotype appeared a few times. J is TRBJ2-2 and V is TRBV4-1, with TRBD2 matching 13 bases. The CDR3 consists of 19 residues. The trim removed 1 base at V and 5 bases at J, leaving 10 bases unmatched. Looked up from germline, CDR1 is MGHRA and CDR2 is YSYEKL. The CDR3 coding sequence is TGCGCCAGCAGCCAAGGACCCCAACTAGCGGGGGGGCGGACCGGGGAGCTGTTTTTT. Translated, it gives CASSQGPQLAGGRTGELFF.

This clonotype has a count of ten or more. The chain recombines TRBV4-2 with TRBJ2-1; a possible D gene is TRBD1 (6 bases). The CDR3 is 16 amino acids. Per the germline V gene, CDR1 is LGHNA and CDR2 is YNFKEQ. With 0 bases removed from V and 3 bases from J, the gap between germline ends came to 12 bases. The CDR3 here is CASSQEGQGNYNEQFF. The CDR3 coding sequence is TGTGCCAGCAGCCAAGAAGGTCAGGGGAACTACAATGAGCAGTTCTTC.

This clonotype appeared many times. CDR3 sequence (DNA): TGTGCCAGCTCACCGACTAGCTTCAGCTCCTACAATGAGCAGTTCTTC. Residues: CASSPTSFSSYNEQFF. This chain connects TRBV18 to TRBJ2-1; TRBD2 matches at 7 bases. Germline assignment: CDR1 KGHSH and CDR2 LQKENI. This CDR3 comprises 16 residues. V lost 3 bases, J lost 0 bases, and 5 bases stayed unmatched.

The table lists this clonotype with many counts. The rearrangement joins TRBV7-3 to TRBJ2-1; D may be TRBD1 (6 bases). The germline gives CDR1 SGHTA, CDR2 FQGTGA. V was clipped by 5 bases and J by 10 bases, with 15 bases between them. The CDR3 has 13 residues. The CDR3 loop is CASSPKSGDEQFF. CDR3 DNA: TGTGCCAGCAGCCCAAAATCAGGGGACGAGCAGTTCTTC.

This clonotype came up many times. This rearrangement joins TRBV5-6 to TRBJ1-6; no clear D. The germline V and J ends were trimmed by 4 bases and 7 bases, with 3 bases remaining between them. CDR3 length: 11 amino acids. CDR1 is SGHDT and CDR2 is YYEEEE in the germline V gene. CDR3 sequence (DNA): TGTGCCAGCAGCGGAAATTCACCCCTCCACTTT. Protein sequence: CASSGNSPLHF.

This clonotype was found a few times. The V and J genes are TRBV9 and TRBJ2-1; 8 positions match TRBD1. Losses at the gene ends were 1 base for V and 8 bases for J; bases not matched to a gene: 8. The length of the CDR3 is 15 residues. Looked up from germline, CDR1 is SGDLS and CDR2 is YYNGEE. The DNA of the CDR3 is TGTGCCAGCAGCGTACTACAGGGGGGTTTAGATGAGCAGTTCTTC. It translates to CASSVLQGGLDEQFF.

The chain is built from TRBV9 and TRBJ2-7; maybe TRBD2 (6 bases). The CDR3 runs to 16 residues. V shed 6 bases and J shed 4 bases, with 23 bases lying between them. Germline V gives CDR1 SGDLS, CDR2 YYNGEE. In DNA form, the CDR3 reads TGTGCCAGCAACCCATTGGGACTTCCGGGGCTATACGAGCAGTACTTC. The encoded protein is CASNPLGLPGLYEQYF. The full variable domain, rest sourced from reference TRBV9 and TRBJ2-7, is DSGVTQTPKHLITATGQRVTLRCSPRSGDLSVYWYQQSLDQGLQFLIQYYNGEERAKGNILERFSAQQFPDLHSELNLSSLELGDSALYFCASNPLGLPGLYEQYFGPGTRLTVT.

The CDR3 bases are TGTGCCAGCAGTTCGACACCGGGACTAGCGGGGAACACAGATACGCAGTATTTT. As protein: CASSSTPGLAGNTDTQYF. The chain has TRBV28 and TRBJ2-3; 13 nucleotides match TRBD2. Germline V gene data show CDR1 as MDHEN and CDR2 as SYDVKM. The J segment lost 2 bases and the V segment lost 4 bases, leaving 9 bases of the junction unmatched. The CDR3 runs to 18 residues.

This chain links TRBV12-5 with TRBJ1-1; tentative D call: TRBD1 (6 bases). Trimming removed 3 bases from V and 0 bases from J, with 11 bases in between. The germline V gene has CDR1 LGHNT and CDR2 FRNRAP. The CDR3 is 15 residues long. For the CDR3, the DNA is TGTGCTAGTGGTTTCCTACAGGGTATGAACACTGAAGCTTTCTTT. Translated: CASGFLQGMNTEAFF.

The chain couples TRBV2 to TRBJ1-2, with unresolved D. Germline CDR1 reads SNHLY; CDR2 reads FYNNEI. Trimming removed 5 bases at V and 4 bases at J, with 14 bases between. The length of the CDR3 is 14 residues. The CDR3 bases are TGTGCCAGCAGTTTATTCGGAGAGGGCTATGGCTACACCTTC. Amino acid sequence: CASSLFGEGYGYTF.

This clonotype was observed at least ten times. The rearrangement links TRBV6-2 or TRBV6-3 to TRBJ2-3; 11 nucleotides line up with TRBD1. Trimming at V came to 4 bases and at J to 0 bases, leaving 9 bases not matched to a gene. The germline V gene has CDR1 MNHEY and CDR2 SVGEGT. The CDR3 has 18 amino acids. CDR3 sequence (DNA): TGTGCCAGCAGTTCGGACAGGGGGCGCGGTAAGAGCACAGATACGCAGTATTTT. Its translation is CASSSDRGRGKSTDTQYF.

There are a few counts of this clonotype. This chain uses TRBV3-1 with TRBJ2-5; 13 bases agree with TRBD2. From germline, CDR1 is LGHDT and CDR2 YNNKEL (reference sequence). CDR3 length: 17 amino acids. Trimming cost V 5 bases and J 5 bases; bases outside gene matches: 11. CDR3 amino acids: CASSSWGLAGTKETQYF. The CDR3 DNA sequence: TGTGCCAGCAGCTCTTGGGGACTAGCGGGGACCAAGGAGACCCAGTACTTC.